The 17 T cell receptor beta chains presented below share a single source sample, sequenced in a study of T cells after yellow fever vaccination. TCRdb re-analysed the 5' RACE reads in MiXCR, keeping a single row per CDR3 protein. Of 300,000 to 400,000 distinct CDR3 sequences in the sample, approximately 4.2% were seen once. Sequencing was performed on PBMCs, taken 5 days after the yellow fever booster vaccination. The receptors shown here come from a man aged 18 to 29 who received the YFV17D yellow fever vaccine.

In nucleotides, the CDR3 is TGCGCCAGCAGCGTGACAGGGGCCTCCTACAATGAGCAGTTCTTC. It translates to CASSVTGASYNEQFF. The rearrangement uses TRBV10-1 and TRBJ2-1; 8 bases fit TRBD1. Germline values: CDR1 WNHNN, CDR2 SYGVQD (reference sequence). After removal of 6 bases from V and 0 bases from J, the junction contained 4 bases not matched to a gene. CDR3 length: 15 residues.

This clonotype was seen more than once but under ten times. The CDR3, as DNA: TGCGCCAGCAGCCAAGGATTATTGGGAAGCGAGGGCAATCAGCCCCAGCATTTT. Protein: CASSQGLLGSEGNQPQHF. The V gene is TRBV4-3, the J gene TRBJ1-5; D is undetermined. There are 18 residues in the CDR3. V was trimmed by 1 base and J by 2 bases, leaving 18 bases between them. Germline lookup yields CDR1 LGHNA and CDR2 YSLEER.

The rearrangement links TRBV4-2 to TRBJ1-2; D may be TRBD1 (6 bases). The V gene lost 4 bases and the J gene lost 4 bases, with 13 bases spanning the gap. The CDR3 extends over 14 amino acids. Germline assignment: CDR1 LGHNA and CDR2 YNFKEQ. The CDR3 spells CASSLGGQAYGYTF. The CDR3 region has the DNA TGTGCCAGCAGCCTTGGGGGGCAGGCCTATGGCTACACCTTC.

The chain's CDR3 is CASSPHSLAGNFNSPLHF. The CDR3, as DNA: TGCGCCAGCAGCCCCCATTCGTTGGCAGGAAATTTTAATTCACCCCTCCACTTT. The chain carries TRBV4-3 and TRBJ1-6; D uncertain. The CDR3 loop spans 18 amino acids. With 4 bases removed from V and 6 bases from J, the gap between germline ends came to 22 bases. From germline, CDR1 is LGHNA and CDR2 YSLEER.

The table lists this clonotype with many counts. The chain employs TRBV4-1 and TRBJ1-5; no reliable D call. The V gene lost 0 bases and the J gene lost 6 bases, with 12 bases spanning the gap. Germline V gives CDR1 MGHRA, CDR2 YSYEKL. The CDR3 spans 15 residues. In nucleotides, the CDR3 is TGCGCCAGCAGCCAAGATCGAGGACGCGGTCAGCCCCAGCATTTT. Its protein product is CASSQDRGRGQPQHF.

The V and J genes are TRBV7-2 and TRBJ2-3; unclear D gene. The CDR3 loop spans 15 amino acids. The V and J ends lost 2 bases and 4 bases respectively, with 13 bases between them. Per germline, CDR1 SGHTA and CDR2 FQGNSA. CDR3 DNA sequence: TGTGCCAGCAGCTTAAATGGGTCCCCGGCAGATACGCAGTATTTT. Residues: CASSLNGSPADTQYF.

This clonotype was detected only a few times. DNA of the CDR3: TGTGCCAGCAGCATCACCGGGGCGATCAGCTACACCTTC. Amino acids: CASSITGAISYTF. The rearrangement joins TRBV9 to TRBJ1-2, with D maybe TRBD1 (5 bases). Germline values: CDR1 SGDLS, CDR2 YYNGEE. Trimming cost V 4 bases and J 9 bases, with 16 bases left between them. CDR3 length: 13 residues.

This clonotype was seen more than once but under ten times. The chain couples TRBV28 to TRBJ1-5; D is undetermined. Germline V gene lookup returns CDR1 MDHEN and CDR2 SYDVKM. V was clipped by 10 bases and J by 0 bases, with 16 bases between them. The CDR3 runs 15 residues. The CDR3 DNA is TGTGCCACCACAATGACCCCGTATAGCAATCAGCCCCAGCATTTT. Protein product: CATTMTPYSNQPQHF.

This clonotype showed up many times. The chain is built from TRBV2 and TRBJ2-5, with 9 positions matching TRBD1. CDR1 and CDR2 (germline): SNHLY, FYNNEI. The CDR3 runs to 14 residues. Trimming took 9 bases from V and 4 from J; bases not matched to a gene: 9. This chain's CDR3 is CASTATGGRETQYF. Here the CDR3 DNA reads TGTGCCAGTACCGCCACAGGGGGCCGAGAGACCCAGTACTTC.

The chain joins TRBV21-1 to TRBJ2-5; the table gives TRBD1 as D, unverified against the DNA. TRBV21-1 is designated a pseudogene. CDR3 length: 16 amino acids. CDR3: CASSIPPGTGVRTQYF. The CDR3 DNA sequence: TGTGCCAGCAGCATCCCTCCGGGGACAGGGGTTAGGACCCAGTACTTC.

This clonotype was detected only a few times. The chain joins TRBV20-1 to TRBJ1-4; D uncertain. This CDR3 is built from 14 residues. V was shortened by 0 bases and J by 10 bases, with 15 bases between the two germline ends. Per germline, CDR1 DFQATT and CDR2 SNEGSKA (reference sequence). The CDR3 loop is CSAREPTTNRKLFF. The DNA of the CDR3 is TGCAGTGCTAGAGAACCCACGACGAATCGAAAACTGTTTTTT.

The table lists this clonotype with a few counts. The chain couples TRBV19 to TRBJ1-5; weak D call: TRBD1 (5 bases). The V gene's germline CDR1 is LNHDA and CDR2 SQIVND (reference sequence). V dropped 9 bases and J dropped 0 bases, with 21 bases sitting between them. The CDR3 runs 17 residues. CDR3 protein: CASRVGGSLYSNQPQHF. The CDR3, as DNA: TGTGCCAGCCGCGTCGGGGGGTCCCTATATAGCAATCAGCCCCAGCATTTT.

In this sample, this clonotype turned up many times. The genes are TRBV7-2 and TRBJ2-4, with 14 bases lining up with TRBD2. This CDR3 spans 15 amino acids. Germline V gene sequence: CDR1 SGHTA, CDR2 FQGNSA. V shed 9 bases and J 6 bases; nucleotides not matched to a gene: 7. The DNA for the CDR3 is TGTGCCAGTCGCCCGGGGACTAGCGGGGGAAACATTCAGTACTTC. Its protein is CASRPGTSGGNIQYF. The full variable domain, rest sourced from reference TRBV7-2 and TRBJ2-4, is GAGVSQSPSNKVTEKGKDVELRCDPISGHTALYWYRQSLGQGLEFLIYFQGNSAPDKSGLPSDRFSAERTGGSVSTLTIQRTQQEDSAVYLCASRPGTSGGNIQYFGAGTRLSVL.

This clonotype was observed many times. V and J are TRBV5-1 and TRBJ2-7, with TRBD2 identical over 10 bases. The CDR3 totals 14 residues. V was pared by 4 bases and J by 5 bases, with 6 bases of the junction left unmatched. Germline V gene data show CDR1 as SGHRS and CDR2 as YFSETQ. The DNA for the CDR3 is TGCGCCAGCAGCGATCCTAGCGGGGGAAACGAGCAGTACGTC. Its translation: CASSDPSGGNEQYV.

About this clonotype itself: As the CDR3 is not closed by the conserved phenylalanine or tryptophan, this likely results from a read error. The J gene is TRBJ2-1, the V gene TRBV7-2; D unresolved. V lost 5 bases to trimming and J lost 4 bases, with 12 bases between them. The CDR3 has 14 residues. Per the germline V gene, CDR1 is SGHTA and CDR2 is FQGNSA. CDR3 region: CASSAGGRYNEQFL. The CDR3 DNA reads as TGTGCCAGCAGCGCCGGCGGCAGGTACAATGAGCAGTTCCTC.

This clonotype was counted many times. The chain carries TRBV7-2 and TRBJ2-1; D not resolved. Germline-derived CDR1 and CDR2 are SGHTA and FQGNSA. The length of the CDR3 is 11 residues. Trimming removed 5 bases at V and 13 bases at J, with 12 bases between. CDR3 nucleotide sequence: TGTGCCAGCAGCCCCCTAGGGCCTCAGTTCTTC. Translated: CASSPLGPQFF.

V and J are TRBV11-2 and TRBJ2-1, with 13 bases matching TRBD2. The V and J ends lost 5 bases and 2 bases, in that order; junction bases with no gene match: 6. The CDR3 covers 17 residues. Germline CDR1 and CDR2: SGHAT and FQNNGV. CDR3 amino acids: CASSLWTSGGPYNEQFF. CDR3 DNA sequence: TGTGCCAGCAGCCTATGGACTAGCGGGGGCCCCTACAATGAGCAGTTCTTC.